This T cell receptor beta chain was observed in a study of T cells in localized non-small cell lung cancer. This clone was observed a few times. The antigen is unknown. Assay used: immunoSEQ multiplex PCR; TCRdb lists only in-frame clones, some missing. The repertoire holds some 33,000 clones, with around 80% as singletons. CDR3 length equals 12 residues. From germline, CDR1 is SGHAT and CDR2 FQNNGV. V lost 3 bases and J 3 bases, leaving 5 bases between the germline ends. Regarding the study as a whole: Sequencing involved a lone tumor region, leaving heterogeneity possible. Adjacent lung had a median around 60 of the 100 largest tumor clones. Those with higher blood T cell density had longer overall survival. Uninvolved adjacent lung had higher T cell clonality than tumor and all other tissues.

The chain couples TRBV11-2 to TRBJ1-1; D is unclear. The sample consisted of peripheral blood, taken before any cancer treatment. The source of this sequence is a male donor at least 60 years old with stage III squamous cell lung carcinoma. The chain's CDR3 is CASSFRDTEAFF. For the CDR3, the DNA is TGTGCCAGCAGCTTTCGGGACACTGAAGCTTTCTTT. The full variable domain, its missing parts supplied by reference TRBV11-2 and TRBJ1-1, is EAGVAQSPRYKIIEKRQSVAFWCNPISGHATLYWYQQILGQGPKLLIQFQNNGVVDDSQLPKDRFSAERLKGVDSTLKIQPAKLEDSAVYLCASSFRDTEAFFGQGTRLTVV.